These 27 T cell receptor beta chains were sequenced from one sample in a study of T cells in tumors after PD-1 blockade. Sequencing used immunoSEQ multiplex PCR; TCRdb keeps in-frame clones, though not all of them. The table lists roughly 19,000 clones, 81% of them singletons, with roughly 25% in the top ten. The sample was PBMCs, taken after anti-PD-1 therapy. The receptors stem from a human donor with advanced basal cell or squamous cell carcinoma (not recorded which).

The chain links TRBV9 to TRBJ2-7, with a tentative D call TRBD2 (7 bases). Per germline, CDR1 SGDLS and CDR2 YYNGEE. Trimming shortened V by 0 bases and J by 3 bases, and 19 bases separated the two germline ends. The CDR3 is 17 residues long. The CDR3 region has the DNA TGTGCCAGCAGCGTAGGCAGGGGAGCGGGACAAAACTACGAGCAGTACTTC. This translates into CASSVGRGAGQNYEQYF.

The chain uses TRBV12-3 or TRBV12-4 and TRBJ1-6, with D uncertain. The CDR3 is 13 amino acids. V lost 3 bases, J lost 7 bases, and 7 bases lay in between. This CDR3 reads CASSFRPNSPLHF. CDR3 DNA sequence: TGTGCCAGCAGTTTTCGCCCCAATTCACCCCTCCACTTT.

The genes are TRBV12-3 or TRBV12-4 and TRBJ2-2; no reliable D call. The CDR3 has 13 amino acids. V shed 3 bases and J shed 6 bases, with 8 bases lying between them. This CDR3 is CASSFGPSGELFF. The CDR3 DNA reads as TGTGCCAGCAGTTTCGGCCCCTCCGGGGAGCTGTTTTTT.

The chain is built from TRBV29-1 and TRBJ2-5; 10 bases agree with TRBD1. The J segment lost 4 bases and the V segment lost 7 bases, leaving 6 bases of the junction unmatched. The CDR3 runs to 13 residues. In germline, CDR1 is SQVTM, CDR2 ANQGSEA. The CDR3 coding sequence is TGCAGCGGTAGACAGGGGGCGGGAGAGACCCAGTACTTC. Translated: CSGRQGAGETQYF. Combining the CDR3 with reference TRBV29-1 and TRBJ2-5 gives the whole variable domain SAVISQKPSRDICQRGTSLTIQCQVDSQVTMMFWYRQQPGQSLTLIATANQGSEATYESGFVIDKFPISRPNLTFSTLTVSNMSPEDSSIYLCSGRQGAGETQYFGPGTRLLVL.

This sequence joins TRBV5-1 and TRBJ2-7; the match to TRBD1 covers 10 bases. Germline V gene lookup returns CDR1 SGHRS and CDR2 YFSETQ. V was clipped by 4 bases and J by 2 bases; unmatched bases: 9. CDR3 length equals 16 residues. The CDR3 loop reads CASSPDGDRGPYEQYF. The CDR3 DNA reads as TGCGCCAGCAGCCCAGACGGGGACAGGGGCCCCTACGAGCAGTACTTC.

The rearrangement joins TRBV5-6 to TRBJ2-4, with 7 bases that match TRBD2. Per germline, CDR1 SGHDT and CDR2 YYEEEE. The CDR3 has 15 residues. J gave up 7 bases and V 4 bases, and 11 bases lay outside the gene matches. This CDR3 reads CASSQAAGDWNIQYF. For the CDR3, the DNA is TGTGCCAGCAGCCAGGCTGCGGGGGATTGGAACATTCAGTACTTC.

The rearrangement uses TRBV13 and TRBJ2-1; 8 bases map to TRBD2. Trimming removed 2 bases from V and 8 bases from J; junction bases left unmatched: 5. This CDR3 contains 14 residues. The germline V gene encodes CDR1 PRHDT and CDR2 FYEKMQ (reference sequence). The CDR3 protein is CASSLRRGVDEQFF. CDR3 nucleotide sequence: TGTGCCAGCAGCTTAAGGCGGGGGGTAGATGAGCAGTTCTTC.

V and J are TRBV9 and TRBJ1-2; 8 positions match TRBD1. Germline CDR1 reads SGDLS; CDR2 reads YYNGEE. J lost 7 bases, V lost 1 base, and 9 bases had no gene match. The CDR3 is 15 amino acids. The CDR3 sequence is CASSVRLTGGIGYTF. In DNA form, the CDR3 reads TGTGCCAGCAGCGTACGCCTTACAGGGGGGATTGGCTACACCTTC.

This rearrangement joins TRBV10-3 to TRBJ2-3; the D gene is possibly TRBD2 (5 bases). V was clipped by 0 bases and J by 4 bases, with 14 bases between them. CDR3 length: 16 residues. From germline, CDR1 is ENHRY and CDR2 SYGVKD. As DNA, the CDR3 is TGTGCCATCAGTGAGTCGAGATTCGCCGGGGCAGATACGCAGTATTTT. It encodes CAISESRFAGADTQYF.

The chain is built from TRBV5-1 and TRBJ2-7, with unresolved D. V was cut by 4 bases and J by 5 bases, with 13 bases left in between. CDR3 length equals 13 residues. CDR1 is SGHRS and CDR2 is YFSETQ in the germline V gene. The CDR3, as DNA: TGCGCCAGCAGCCCGTCGGGTGTCGACGAGCAGTACTTC. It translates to CASSPSGVDEQYF.

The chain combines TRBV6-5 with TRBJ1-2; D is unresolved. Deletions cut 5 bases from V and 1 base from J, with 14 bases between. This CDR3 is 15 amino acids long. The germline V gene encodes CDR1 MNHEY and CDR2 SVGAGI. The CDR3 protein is CASSPRRTINYGYTF. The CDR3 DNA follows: TGTGCCAGCAGTCCCCGCCGGACCATTAACTATGGCTACACCTTC.

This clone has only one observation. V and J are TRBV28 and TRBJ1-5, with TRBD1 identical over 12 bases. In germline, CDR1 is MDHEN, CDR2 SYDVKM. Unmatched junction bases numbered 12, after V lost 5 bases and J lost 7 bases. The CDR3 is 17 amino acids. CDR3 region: CASSPPPGQGADQPQHF. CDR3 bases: TGTGCCAGCAGTCCACCTCCGGGACAGGGGGCTGACCAGCCCCAGCATTTT.

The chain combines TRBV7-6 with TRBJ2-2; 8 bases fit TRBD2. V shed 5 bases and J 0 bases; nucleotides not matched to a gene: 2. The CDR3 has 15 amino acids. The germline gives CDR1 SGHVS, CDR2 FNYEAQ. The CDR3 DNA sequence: TGTGCCAGCAGCGAGACTAGCGCGAACACCGGGGAGCTGTTTTTT. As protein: CASSETSANTGELFF.

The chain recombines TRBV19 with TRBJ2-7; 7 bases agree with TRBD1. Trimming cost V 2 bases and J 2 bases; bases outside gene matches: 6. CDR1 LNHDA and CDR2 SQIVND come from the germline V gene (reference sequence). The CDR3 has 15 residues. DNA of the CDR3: TGTGCCAGTAGTATATCAGGGACAGCCCCCTACGAGCAGTACTTC. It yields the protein CASSISGTAPYEQYF.

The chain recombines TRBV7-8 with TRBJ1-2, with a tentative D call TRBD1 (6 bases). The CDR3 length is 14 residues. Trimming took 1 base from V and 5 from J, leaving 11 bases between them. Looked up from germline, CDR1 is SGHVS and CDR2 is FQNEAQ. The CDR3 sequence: CASSLEGRGYGYTF. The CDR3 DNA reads TGTGCCAGCAGCTTAGAGGGCAGGGGATATGGCTACACCTTC.

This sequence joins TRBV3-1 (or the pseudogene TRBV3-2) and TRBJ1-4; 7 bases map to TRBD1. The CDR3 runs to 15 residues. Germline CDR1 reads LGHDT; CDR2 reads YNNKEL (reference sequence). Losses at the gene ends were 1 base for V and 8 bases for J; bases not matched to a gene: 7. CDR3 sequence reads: CASSQAGTAEEKLFF. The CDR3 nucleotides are TGTGCCAGCAGCCAAGCCGGGACAGCGGAAGAAAAACTGTTTTTT.

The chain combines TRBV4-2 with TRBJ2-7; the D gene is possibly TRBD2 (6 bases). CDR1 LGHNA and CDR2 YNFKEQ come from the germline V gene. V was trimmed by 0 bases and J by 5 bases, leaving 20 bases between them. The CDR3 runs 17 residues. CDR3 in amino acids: CASSQDWGEAAENEQYF. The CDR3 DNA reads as TGTGCCAGCAGCCAAGATTGGGGGGAGGCCGCAGAAAACGAGCAGTACTTC.

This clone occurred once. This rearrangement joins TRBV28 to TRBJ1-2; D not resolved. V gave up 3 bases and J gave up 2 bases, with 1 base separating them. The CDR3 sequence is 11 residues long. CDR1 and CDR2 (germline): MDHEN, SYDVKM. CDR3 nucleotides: TGTGCCAGCAGTTTGAACTATGGCTACACCTTC. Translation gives CASSLNYGYTF.

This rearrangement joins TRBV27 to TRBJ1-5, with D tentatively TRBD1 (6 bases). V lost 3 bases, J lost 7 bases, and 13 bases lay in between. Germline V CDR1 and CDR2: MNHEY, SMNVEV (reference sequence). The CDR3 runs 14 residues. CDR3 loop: CASSLSQGNQPQHF. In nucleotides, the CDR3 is TGTGCCAGCAGTTTGAGTCAGGGGAACCAGCCCCAGCATTTT.

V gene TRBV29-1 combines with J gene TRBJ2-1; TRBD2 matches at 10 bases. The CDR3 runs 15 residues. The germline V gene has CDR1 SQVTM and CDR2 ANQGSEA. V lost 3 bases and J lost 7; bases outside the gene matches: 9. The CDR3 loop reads CSVEWIAGGANEQFF. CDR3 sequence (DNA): TGCAGCGTTGAGTGGATAGCGGGAGGTGCGAATGAGCAGTTCTTC.

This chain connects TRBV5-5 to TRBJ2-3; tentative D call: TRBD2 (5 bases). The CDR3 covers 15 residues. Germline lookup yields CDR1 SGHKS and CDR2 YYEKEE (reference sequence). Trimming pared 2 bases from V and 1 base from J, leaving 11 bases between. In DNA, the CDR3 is TGTGCCAGCAGCTTCCCGGGATTGGGCACAGATACGCAGTATTTT. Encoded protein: CASSFPGLGTDTQYF.

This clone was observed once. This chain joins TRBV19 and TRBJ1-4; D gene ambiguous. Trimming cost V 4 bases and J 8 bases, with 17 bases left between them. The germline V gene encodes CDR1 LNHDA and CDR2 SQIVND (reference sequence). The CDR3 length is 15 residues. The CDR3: CASSNGPQKGEKLFF. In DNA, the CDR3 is TGTGCCAGTAGTAACGGGCCGCAAAAAGGGGAAAAACTGTTTTTT.

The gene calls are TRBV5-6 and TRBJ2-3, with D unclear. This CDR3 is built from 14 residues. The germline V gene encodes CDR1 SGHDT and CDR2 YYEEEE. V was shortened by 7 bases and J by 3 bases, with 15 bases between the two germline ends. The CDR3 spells CASRTGVSTDTQYF. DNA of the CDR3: TGTGCCAGCCGAACGGGTGTGTCGACAGATACGCAGTATTTT.

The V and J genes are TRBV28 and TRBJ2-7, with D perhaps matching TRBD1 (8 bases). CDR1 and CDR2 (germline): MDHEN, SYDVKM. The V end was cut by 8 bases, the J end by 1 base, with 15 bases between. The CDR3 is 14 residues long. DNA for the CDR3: TGTGCCAGCGAGAACAGGGGGGGATCCTACGAGCAGTACTTC. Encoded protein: CASENRGGSYEQYF. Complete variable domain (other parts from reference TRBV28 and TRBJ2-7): DVKVTQSSRYLVKRTGEKVFLECVQDMDHENMFWYRQDPGLGLRLIYFSYDVKMKEKGDIPEGYSVSREKKERFSLILESASTNQTSMYLCASENRGGSYEQYFGPGTRLTVT.

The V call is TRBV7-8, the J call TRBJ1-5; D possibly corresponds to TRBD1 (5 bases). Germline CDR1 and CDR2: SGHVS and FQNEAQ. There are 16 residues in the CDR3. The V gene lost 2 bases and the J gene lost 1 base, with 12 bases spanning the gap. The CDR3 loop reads CASSLFTGGSNQPQHF. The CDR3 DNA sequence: TGTGCCAGCAGCTTATTTACCGGGGGGAGCAATCAGCCCCAGCATTTT.

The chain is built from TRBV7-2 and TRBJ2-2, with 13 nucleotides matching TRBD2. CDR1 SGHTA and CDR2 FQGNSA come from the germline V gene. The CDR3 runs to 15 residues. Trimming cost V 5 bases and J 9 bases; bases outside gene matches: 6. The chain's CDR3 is CASSATSGGGRELFF. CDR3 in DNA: TGTGCCAGCAGCGCCACTAGCGGGGGGGGCCGGGAGCTGTTTTTT.

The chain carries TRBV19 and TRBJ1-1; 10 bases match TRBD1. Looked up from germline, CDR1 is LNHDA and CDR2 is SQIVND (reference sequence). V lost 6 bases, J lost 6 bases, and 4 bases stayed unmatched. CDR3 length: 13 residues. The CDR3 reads CASSLGQGAEAFF. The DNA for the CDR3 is TGTGCCAGTAGCCTCGGACAGGGGGCTGAAGCTTTCTTT.